The entry below gives a single TCR beta chain sequence along with its context. What it recognizes is unknown. The sample comes from a study of T cell responses to AZD1222 COVID-19 vaccine. Study-wide results and limits: Vaccine-related CD4 TCRs covered spike, predominating at 160-218 and 743-854. Donors were mostly white British, more females; clonal diversity possibly underestimated.

Method: immunoSEQ multiplex PCR; TCRdb's copy keeps in-frame clones and lacks some. The repertoire holds about 110,000 clones, with nearly 90% as singletons. There are 14 residues in the CDR3. CDR1 and CDR2 (germline): ENHRY, SYGVKD. Trimming left V 6 bases short and J 8 bases short, with 16 bases between. J is TRBJ1-4 and V is TRBV10-3, with D possibly TRBD1 on 5 matching bases. The specimen comprised peripheral blood, sampled on day 0 of AZD1222 vaccination. This sequence was found in an adult in good health. The CDR3 is CAISVGRGHEKLFF. DNA for the CDR3: TGTGCCATCAGCGTCGGAAGGGGCCACGAAAAACTGTTTTTT.